What follows are 20 T cell receptor beta chains derived from one specimen sequenced in a study of siplizumab effects on memory and regulatory T cells. Data came from immunoSEQ multiplex PCR; TCRdb stores just in-frame clones and leaves some out. The sample has under 130,000 clones; about 93% are singletons. Specimen: CD4+ T cells sorted from blood. These receptors originate from a human donor in good health.

This clone was counted a single time. The rearrangement joins TRBV28 to TRBJ1-1, with D maybe TRBD1 (5 bases). Germline lookup yields CDR1 MDHEN and CDR2 SYDVKM. Trimming pared 1 base from V and 4 bases from J, leaving 7 bases between. The CDR3 runs to 13 residues. The CDR3 loop is CASSLLGATEAFF. DNA for the CDR3: TGTGCCAGCAGTTTATTAGGGGCCACTGAAGCTTTCTTT. Supplemented by reference TRBV28 and TRBJ1-1, the full variable domain reads DVKVTQSSRYLVKRTGEKVFLECVQDMDHENMFWYRQDPGLGLRLIYFSYDVKMKEKGDIPEGYSVSREKKERFSLILESASTNQTSMYLCASSLLGATEAFFGQGTRLTVV.

This chain uses TRBV29-1 with TRBJ2-3, with D possibly called TRBD1 or TRBD2 (6 bases each). CDR1 and CDR2 (germline): SQVTM, ANQGSEA. V was shortened by 2 bases and J by 7 bases, with 13 bases between the two germline ends. The CDR3 has 13 amino acids. CDR3 residues: CSVEMGGAYTQYF. The CDR3 DNA sequence: TGCAGCGTTGAAATGGGGGGCGCATATACGCAGTATTTT.

The CDR3 DNA follows: TGTGCCAGCTCACCTTTAGCGGGAGGGCCCCACGAGCAGTACTTC. Translating it yields CASSPLAGGPHEQYF. The chain uses TRBV18 and TRBJ2-7; 11 nucleotides align to TRBD2. This CDR3 has 15 residues. Trimming cost V 3 bases and J 5 bases; bases outside gene matches: 6. Per germline, CDR1 KGHSH and CDR2 LQKENI.

This clone has a single count. J is TRBJ2-1 and V is TRBV6-5, with TRBD1 matching over 10 bases. The trim removed 6 bases at V and 2 bases at J, leaving 4 bases unmatched. The CDR3 is 15 residues long. Germline V lookup: CDR1 MNHEY, CDR2 SVGAGI. In nucleotides, the CDR3 is TGTGCCAGCAGCCGGGACAGGGGCACCTACAATGAGCAGTTCTTC. This codes for CASSRDRGTYNEQFF.

A word on this clone: The germline gene is not matched at one end of the junction; a read error may be the cause. This chain connects TRBV28 to TRBJ2-7; 9 bases align to TRBD1. This CDR3 is built from 11 residues. Per germline, CDR1 MDHEN and CDR2 SYDVKM. In DNA, the CDR3 is TGTGCCAGCAGTTCCGGGACAGGGCCGAGGTTC. It translates to CASSSGTGPRF.

The V call is TRBV30, the J call TRBJ2-7, with no clear D. The CDR3 has 12 amino acids. The V gene lost 3 bases and the J gene lost 5 bases, with 11 bases spanning the gap. Germline V CDR1 and CDR2: GTSNPN, SVGIG (reference sequence). The CDR3 nucleotides are TGTGCCTGGAGGCCCCGTAGTAACGAGCAGTACTTC. As protein: CAWRPRSNEQYF.

V gene TRBV5-8 combines with J gene TRBJ2-4; D is tentatively TRBD1 or TRBD2 (5 bases each). This CDR3 contains 16 residues. Germline CDR1 SGHTS, CDR2 YDEGEE. Trimming removed 0 bases from V and 7 bases from J, with 17 bases in between. CDR3 sequence reads: CASSLGETVTGNIQYF. The CDR3 DNA follows: TGTGCCAGCAGCTTGGGTGAGACAGTGACGGGGAACATTCAGTACTTC.

The genes are TRBV7-9 and TRBJ2-2, with 7 bases matching TRBD2. The CDR3 runs 17 residues. Germline CDR1 is SEHNR and CDR2 is FQNEAQ (reference sequence). Unmatched junction bases numbered 13, after V lost 5 bases and J lost 4 bases. In DNA, the CDR3 is TGTGCCAGCAGCCCCCCGTCCGGGACTAAGAGCACCGGGGAGCTGTTTTTT. This gives the protein CASSPPSGTKSTGELFF.

The chain has TRBV18 and TRBJ1-4; D is possibly TRBD1 (6 bases). Per germline, CDR1 KGHSH and CDR2 LQKENI. V was shortened by 3 bases and J by 6 bases, with 8 bases between the two germline ends. The CDR3 consists of 13 residues. The CDR3 nucleotides are TGTGCCAGCTCACCCGGGACACATGAAAAACTGTTTTTT. Protein sequence: CASSPGTHEKLFF.

The chain has TRBV5-4 and TRBJ2-1; D ambiguous. The CDR3 sequence is 16 residues long. Deletions cut 3 bases from V and 1 base from J, with 14 bases between. Germline V gives CDR1 SGHNT, CDR2 YYREEE (reference sequence). This chain's CDR3 is CASSSKLSPSYNEQFF. DNA for the CDR3: TGTGCCAGCAGCTCGAAACTTTCCCCTTCCTACAATGAGCAGTTCTTC.

J is TRBJ2-3 and V is TRBV7-6, with D unclear. Germline lookup yields CDR1 SGHVS and CDR2 FNYEAQ. This CDR3 has 12 amino acids. V lost 5 bases, J lost 3 bases, and 6 bases lay in between. CDR3 region: CASSPNTDTQYF. Here the CDR3 DNA reads TGTGCCAGCAGCCCCAATACAGATACGCAGTATTTT.

The chain is built from TRBV7-6 and TRBJ2-1, with TRBD2 matching over 10 bases. Trimming removed 3 bases from V and 7 bases from J; junction bases left unmatched: 6. This CDR3 spans 15 amino acids. Germline V CDR1 and CDR2: SGHVS, FNYEAQ. In DNA, the CDR3 is TGTGCCAGCAGCTTGATAGCGGGGGGAGATAATGAGCAGTTCTTC. Translated: CASSLIAGGDNEQFF.

The count of this clone is one. The chain is built from TRBV4-1 and TRBJ1-2; TRBD1 aligns across 12 bases. This CDR3 region has 15 residues. The trim removed 1 base at V and 8 bases at J, leaving 5 bases unmatched. Germline loops: CDR1 MGHRA, CDR2 YSYEKL. The CDR3, as DNA: TGCGCCAGCAGCCAAGGGGGACAGGGGGCGGAAGGCTACACCTTC. Translated: CASSQGGQGAEGYTF.

The V gene is TRBV5-6, the J gene TRBJ2-7; D is possibly TRBD1 (5 bases). Trimming took 0 bases from V and 6 from J, leaving 7 bases between them. The length of the CDR3 is 12 residues. Germline V lookup: CDR1 SGHDT, CDR2 YYEEEE. The CDR3 nucleotides read TGTGCCAGCAGCTTGGAGGGGTTCGAGCAGTACTTC. It translates to CASSLEGFEQYF. The full variable domain, rest sourced from reference TRBV5-6 and TRBJ2-7, is DAGVTQSPTHLIKTRGQQVTLRCSPKSGHDTVSWYQQALGQGPQFIFQYYEEEERQRGNFPDRFSGHQFPNYSSELNVNALLLGDSALYLCASSLEGFEQYFGPGTRLTVT.

This chain connects TRBV15 to TRBJ1-2; D call uncertain. This CDR3 comprises 15 residues. The V end was cut by 0 bases, the J end by 4 bases, with 12 bases between. Germline V gene data show CDR1 as LNHNV and CDR2 as YYDKDF (reference sequence). This CDR3 reads CATSREGIQSYGYTF. For the CDR3, the DNA is TGTGCCACCAGCAGAGAGGGGATTCAGAGCTATGGCTACACCTTC.

The rearrangement links TRBV5-1 to TRBJ1-2, with D unresolved. CDR1 is SGHRS, CDR2 YFSETQ, per germline. The CDR3 totals 11 residues. V shed 7 bases and J shed 6 bases, with 10 bases lying between them. The chain's CDR3 is CASGVENGYTF. The CDR3 DNA follows: TGCGCCAGCGGAGTGGAAAATGGCTACACCTTC.

The genes are TRBV27 and TRBJ2-3, with a weak D call TRBD1 (5 bases). Germline lookup yields CDR1 MNHEY and CDR2 SMNVEV (reference sequence). The CDR3 length is 15 residues. Trimming cost V 2 bases and J 1 base, with 10 bases left between them. The CDR3 region has the DNA TGTGCCAGCAGTTTAGCAGGGTTGGGCACAGATACGCAGTATTTT. Amino acids: CASSLAGLGTDTQYF.

This rearrangement joins TRBV11-3 to TRBJ2-1; D is possibly TRBD1 or TRBD2 (5 bases each). V dropped 5 bases and J dropped 2 bases, with 10 bases sitting between them. The CDR3 consists of 14 residues. Germline lookup yields CDR1 SGHNT and CDR2 YENEEA. CDR3 amino acids: CASSRGAPYNEQFF. The CDR3 coding sequence is TGTGCCAGCAGCAGAGGGGCCCCCTACAATGAGCAGTTCTTC.

Here the CDR3 DNA reads TGTGCCAGCAGCTTAGGGGAATGGGGTGGCTACACCTTC. Residues: CASSLGEWGGYTF. V and J are TRBV7-9 and TRBJ1-2; no definite D call. The germline V gene has CDR1 SEHNR and CDR2 FQNEAQ (reference sequence). The CDR3 consists of 13 residues. V was pared by 1 base and J by 7 bases, with 10 bases between.

The gene calls are TRBV6-4 and TRBJ1-4, with D maybe TRBD1 (5 bases). CDR3 length: 18 amino acids. Trimming cost V 5 bases and J 2 bases, with 21 bases left between them. Germline V CDR1 and CDR2: MRHNA, SNTAGT. The CDR3 spells CASSPGPRDPRTNEKLFF. The CDR3 nucleotides read TGTGCCAGCAGTCCGGGGCCCAGGGACCCTCGGACTAATGAAAAACTGTTTTTT.